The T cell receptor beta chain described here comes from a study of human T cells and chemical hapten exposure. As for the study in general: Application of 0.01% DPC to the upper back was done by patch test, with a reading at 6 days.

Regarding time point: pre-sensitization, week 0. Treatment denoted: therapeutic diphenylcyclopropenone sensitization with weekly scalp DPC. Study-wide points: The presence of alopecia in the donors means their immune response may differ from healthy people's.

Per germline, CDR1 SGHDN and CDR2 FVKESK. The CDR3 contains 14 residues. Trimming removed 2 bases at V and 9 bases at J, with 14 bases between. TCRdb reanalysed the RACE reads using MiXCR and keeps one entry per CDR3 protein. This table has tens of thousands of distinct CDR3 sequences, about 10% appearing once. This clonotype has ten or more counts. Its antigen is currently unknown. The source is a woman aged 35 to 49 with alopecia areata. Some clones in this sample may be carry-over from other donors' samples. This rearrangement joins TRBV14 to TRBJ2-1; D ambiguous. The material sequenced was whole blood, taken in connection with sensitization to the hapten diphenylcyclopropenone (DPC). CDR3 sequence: CASSQTLNRREQFF. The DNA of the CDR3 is TGTGCCAGCAGCCAAACCCTAAATCGACGTGAGCAGTTCTTC.